These 25 T cell receptor beta chains originate from one sample sequenced in a study of blood T cell repertoires in COVID-19. The method was immunoSEQ multiplex PCR; TCRdb's version includes in-frame clones alone and lacks a portion of them. The top ten hold around 5.4% of the sample, which has around 54,000 clones, around 73% seen once. What was sequenced was PBMCs or T cells enriched from blood (not recorded which). These TCRs come from a woman between 50 and 59 years old with acute COVID-19.

The chain carries TRBV27 and TRBJ2-7; tentatively, D is TRBD1 (6 bases). The CDR3 spans 14 residues. V was cut by 5 bases and J by 3 bases, with 14 bases left in between. The V gene's germline CDR1 is MNHEY and CDR2 SMNVEV (reference sequence). As DNA, the CDR3 is TGTGCCAGCAGTCTAAGGACAGACGGCTACGAGCAGTACTTC. Translation: CASSLRTDGYEQYF.

The chain is built from TRBV5-1 and TRBJ1-4, with TRBD1 matching 8 bases. V lost 3 bases and J lost 4; bases outside the gene matches: 5. This CDR3 is 15 amino acids long. Germline values: CDR1 SGHRS, CDR2 YFSETQ. CDR3 coding DNA: TGCGCCAGCAGCTCCGGACAGGGTGTTAATGAAAAACTGTTTTTT. Translated, it gives CASSSGQGVNEKLFF.

The chain employs TRBV18 and TRBJ1-1; 8 nucleotides line up with TRBD1. The V gene end was trimmed by 3 bases and the J gene end by 0 bases; junction bases not matched to a gene: 9. CDR3 length equals 17 residues. The germline CDR1 and CDR2 sequences are KGHSH and LQKENI. The CDR3 region is CASSPEARGPMNTEAFF. For the CDR3, the DNA is TGTGCCAGCTCACCGGAGGCCAGGGGGCCCATGAACACTGAAGCTTTCTTT.

CDR3 sequence (DNA): TGCGCCAGCAGCCCCTTTTCCGGGGGGACGTCCTACGAGCAGTACTTC. Its protein product is CASSPFSGGTSYEQYF. V usage is TRBV5-1 and J usage is TRBJ2-7; 7 bases match TRBD2. CDR1 and CDR2 (germline): SGHRS, YFSETQ. The ends lost 4 bases at V and 1 base at J; junction bases unmatched: 11. The CDR3 contains 16 residues.

V usage is TRBV2 and J usage is TRBJ1-4; 11 positions match TRBD1. CDR1 SNHLY and CDR2 FYNNEI come from the germline V gene. With 6 bases clipped from V and 8 bases from J, the junction kept 5 bases outside the gene matches. The CDR3 loop spans 14 amino acids. CDR3 sequence: CASRAGTGGEKLFF. The DNA for the CDR3 is TGTGCCAGCAGGGCCGGGACAGGGGGGGAAAAACTGTTTTTT.

CDR3 sequence reads: CASSLWGATEAFF. CDR3 DNA: TGCGCCAGCAGCTTGTGGGGAGCCACTGAAGCTTTCTTT. The J gene is TRBJ1-1, the V gene TRBV5-1; D call uncertain. CDR1 and CDR2 (germline): SGHRS, YFSETQ. The length of the CDR3 is 13 residues. V gave up 1 base and J gave up 4 bases, with 8 bases separating them.

The genes are TRBV28 and TRBJ1-1; 7 bases are a match to TRBD1. V shed 6 bases and J 2 bases; nucleotides not matched to a gene: 9. This CDR3 has 15 residues. Germline V gene lookup returns CDR1 MDHEN and CDR2 SYDVKM. In DNA form, the CDR3 reads TGTGCCAGCAGGCCCAGAAACAGGGGAAACACTGAAGCTTTCTTT. Amino acids: CASRPRNRGNTEAFF.

The chain employs TRBV2 and TRBJ2-1; 8 nucleotides line up with TRBD2. The trim removed 7 bases at V and 1 base at J, leaving 6 bases unmatched. Per the germline V gene, CDR1 is SNHLY and CDR2 is FYNNEI. This CDR3 comprises 15 residues. Here the CDR3 reads CASIWASGSYNEQFF. CDR3 sequence (DNA): TGTGCCAGCATTTGGGCTAGCGGGTCCTACAATGAGCAGTTCTTC.

The chain has TRBV4-2 and TRBJ2-2; D is uncertain. CDR3 size: 16 residues. Germline V gives CDR1 LGHNA, CDR2 YNFKEQ. V lost 0 bases to trimming and J lost 6 bases, with 14 bases between them. The CDR3 DNA sequence: TGTGCCAGCAGCCAAGAAAGTAGTAGAAATTCCGGGGAGCTGTTTTTT. Its translation is CASSQESSRNSGELFF.

The J gene is TRBJ1-3, the V gene TRBV11-2; D perhaps matches TRBD1 (5 bases). CDR1 is SGHAT, CDR2 FQNNGV, per germline. V shed 2 bases and J shed 1 base, with 9 bases lying between them. CDR3 length equals 15 residues. In DNA, the CDR3 is TGTGCCAGCAGCTTATACGGGGGGTCTGGAAACACCATATATTTT. It specifies CASSLYGGSGNTIYF.

The sample holds a few counts of this clone. The chain has TRBV28 and TRBJ1-1; 7 positions agree with TRBD1. V was pared by 7 bases and J by 1 base, with 18 bases of the junction left unmatched. This CDR3 has 18 amino acids. Germline loops: CDR1 MDHEN, CDR2 SYDVKM. This CDR3 is CASTLTIHRGRSNTEAFF. CDR3 nucleotides: TGTGCCAGCACTCTCACCATCCACAGGGGACGCTCGAACACTGAAGCTTTCTTT.

The rearrangement uses TRBV20-1 and TRBJ1-1; D possibly corresponds to TRBD1 (6 bases). Germline CDR1 is DFQATT and CDR2 is SNEGSKA (reference sequence). This CDR3 is built from 11 residues. V was shortened by 5 bases and J by 3 bases, with 7 bases between the two germline ends. Written as DNA, the CDR3 is TGCAGTGCTTACAGGGACACTGAAGCTTTCTTT. Its protein product is CSAYRDTEAFF.

This chain uses TRBV7-2 with TRBJ2-7; 12 positions agree with TRBD2. J gave up 5 bases and V 2 bases, and 16 bases lay outside the gene matches. CDR3 length equals 19 residues. Germline CDR1 SGHTA, CDR2 FQGNSA. CDR3 protein: CASSLSLWSSGGVTHEQYF. In DNA, the CDR3 is TGTGCCAGCAGCTTAAGTCTGTGGTCTAGCGGGGGGGTTACCCACGAGCAGTACTTC.

This clone was seen only once. The chain employs TRBV5-1 and TRBJ2-7; no clear D. Germline V gene data show CDR1 as SGHRS and CDR2 as YFSETQ. The CDR3 extends over 13 amino acids. V was trimmed by 4 bases and J by 5 bases, leaving 13 bases between them. The CDR3 is CASSVRHSDEQYF. DNA for the CDR3: TGCGCCAGCAGCGTCCGCCACAGTGACGAGCAGTACTTC.

The genes are TRBV28 and TRBJ1-5; 9 bases match TRBD1. The CDR3 covers 14 residues. Germline V lookup: CDR1 MDHEN, CDR2 SYDVKM. V lost 6 bases, J lost 5 bases, and 5 bases stayed unmatched. CDR3 sequence reads: CASSWTGVDQPQHF. CDR3 nucleotides: TGTGCCAGCAGCTGGACAGGGGTGGATCAGCCCCAGCATTTT.

CDR3 DNA: TGTGCCAGCAGCCTCCAGGGGGCAAAGAATCAGCCCCAGCATTTT. It yields the protein CASSLQGAKNQPQHF. The chain carries TRBV6-2 or TRBV6-3 and TRBJ1-5; 8 nucleotides match TRBD1. J gave up 4 bases and V 6 bases, and 8 bases lay outside the gene matches. The CDR3 length is 15 residues. Germline CDR1 reads MNHEY; CDR2 reads SVGEGT.

The chain is built from TRBV5-4 and TRBJ2-2; the match to TRBD2 covers 8 bases. The CDR3 sequence is 17 residues long. Germline CDR1 SGHNT, CDR2 YYREEE (reference sequence). V lost 0 bases to trimming and J lost 5 bases; unmatched junction nucleotides: 9. The CDR3 DNA follows: TGTGCCAGCAGCTTGGCCGGAGTAGCGGGGAGAACCGGGGAGCTGTTTTTT. It is translated as CASSLAGVAGRTGELFF.

The chain has TRBV30 and TRBJ1-1; TRBD1 might be the D (5 bases). V was clipped by 3 bases and J by 3 bases, with 14 bases between them. This CDR3 is built from 14 residues. Germline CDR1 GTSNPN, CDR2 SVGIG (reference sequence). DNA for the CDR3: TGTGCCTGGAGAAAGGGGCCCTGGGACACTGAAGCTTTCTTT. It yields the protein CAWRKGPWDTEAFF.

This rearrangement joins TRBV6-5 to TRBJ1-6; 9 bases match TRBD1. V shed 6 bases, J shed 10 bases, and the junction held 7 bases outside the gene matches. The CDR3 length is 14 residues. The germline CDR1 and CDR2 sequences are MNHEY and SVGAGI. CDR3 sequence: CASRGGQGGSPLHF. CDR3 nucleotides: TGTGCCAGCAGAGGGGGACAGGGAGGATCACCCCTCCACTTT.

This chain connects TRBV5-1 to TRBJ1-2; TRBD1 is a possible D gene (5 bases). CDR1 and CDR2 (germline): SGHRS, YFSETQ. Trimming shortened V by 0 bases and J by 1 base, and 10 bases separated the two germline ends. The CDR3 runs to 15 residues. The CDR3 is CASSLAGGLNYGYTF. Here the CDR3 DNA reads TGCGCCAGCAGCTTGGCCGGGGGACTTAACTATGGCTACACCTTC.

The rearrangement links TRBV5-1 to TRBJ1-4, with 12 positions matching TRBD1. J gave up 7 bases and V 3 bases, and 19 bases lay outside the gene matches. Germline V lookup: CDR1 SGHRS, CDR2 YFSETQ. The CDR3 has 20 amino acids. DNA of the CDR3: TGCGCCAGCAGCTCCCGGGAGACCGGGACAGGGGGCGTGATCCGTGAAAAACTGTTTTTT. Protein sequence: CASSSRETGTGGVIREKLFF.

The V and J genes are TRBV12-3 or TRBV12-4 and TRBJ1-5, with 7 bases lining up with TRBD1. After removal of 5 bases from V and 7 bases from J, the junction contained 5 bases not matched to a gene. The CDR3 sequence is 13 residues long. The DNA of the CDR3 is TGTGCCAGCAGTGACAGGGCAACGCAGCCCCAGCATTTT. Residues: CASSDRATQPQHF.

This rearrangement joins TRBV5-1 to TRBJ1-1; a weak D match, TRBD1 (6 bases). The V gene's germline CDR1 is SGHRS and CDR2 YFSETQ. The CDR3 is 16 residues long. Trimming left V 3 bases short and J 1 base short, with 16 bases between. CDR3 in amino acids: CASSSLLPQGNTEAFF. The CDR3 DNA is TGCGCCAGCAGCTCCCTCCTACCACAGGGGAACACTGAAGCTTTCTTT.

The chain couples TRBV9 to TRBJ2-2, with 10 bases identical to TRBD2. CDR3 length: 18 amino acids. Trimming at V came to 0 bases and at J to 0 bases, leaving 5 bases not matched to a gene. CDR1 and CDR2 (germline): SGDLS, YYNGEE. The CDR3 spells CASSVVTSGVANTGELFF. The CDR3 coding sequence is TGTGCCAGCAGCGTAGTAACTAGCGGGGTAGCGAACACCGGGGAGCTGTTTTTT.

The chain is built from TRBV18 and TRBJ1-6; 8 nucleotides align to TRBD1. Losses at the gene ends were 3 bases for V and 7 bases for J; bases not matched to a gene: 8. Germline CDR1 and CDR2: KGHSH and LQKENI. This CDR3 is built from 16 residues. The CDR3 coding sequence is TGTGCCAGCTCACCCCGCGACAGGGGAGGAAATTCACCCCTCCACTTT. Protein product: CASSPRDRGGNSPLHF.